This TCR beta chain was observed in a study of blood T cells in healthy people across ages. Study-level findings and limits: There was no known CMV status for donors, so expanded clonotype changes were possibly confounded. Without sorted subsets, naive and antigen-experienced compartments could not be conclusively compared.

Alongside a J-beta primer mix, a sample-barcoded 5' primer served in a second PCR lasting about 6 to 12 cycles. From the 5' RACE reads, TCRdb called clonotypes with MiXCR, one entry per CDR3 protein. The sample comprises hundreds of thousands of distinct CDR3 sequences, about 42% of which are singletons, and 15% to 20% rests with the top ten. At least 6 million PBMCs were isolated per sample. Every sample gave at least 5.5 micrograms of total RNA when it was extracted. Turning to this clonotype: Its antigen is as yet unknown.

Germline lookup yields CDR1 KGHDR and CDR2 SFDVKD. Trimming removed 10 bases from V and 5 bases from J, with 11 bases in between. The CDR3 spans 12 residues. This receptor was identified in an elderly man in good health. Sequences were obtained from blood. The gene calls are TRBV24-1 and TRBJ2-1; a weak D match, TRBD1 (5 bases). The CDR3 is CATADSHNEQFF. In DNA, the CDR3 is TGTGCCACGGCAGACAGCCACAATGAGCAGTTCTTC.